The 23 T cell receptor beta chains below come from one sample, sequenced in a study of cytomegalovirus exposure and HLA in healthy donors. A multiplex PCR was run with 60 Vbeta primers and 13 Jbeta primers. Generated by immunoSEQ multiplex PCR, the TCRdb table keeps only in-frame clones and is missing some. The repertoire holds 150,000 or so clones, with roughly 85% as singletons. Sample: PBMCs. These receptors were obtained from a woman aged 45-65 years in good health and CMV-seropositive.

The chain carries TRBV2 and TRBJ2-5, with 10 nucleotides matching TRBD1. The end of the DNA fits TRBJ2-7 better, so the J call may be wrong. Germline CDR1 reads SNHLY; CDR2 reads FYNNEI. The CDR3 runs 12 residues. The CDR3 DNA sequence: TGTGCCTTTGGACAGGGGGACTACGAGCAGTACTTC. It encodes CAFGQGDYEQYF.

This clone occurred a few times. The chain combines TRBV9 with TRBJ2-7, with 10 bases identical to TRBD1. With 0 bases clipped from V and 5 bases from J, the junction kept 8 bases outside the gene matches. This CDR3 is 16 amino acids long. CDR1 and CDR2 (germline): SGDLS, YYNGEE. The CDR3 DNA is TGTGCCAGCAGCGTAGCGGGACAGGGGTTTTTCCACGAGCAGTACTTC. Translated: CASSVAGQGFFHEQYF.

This rearrangement joins TRBV5-8 to TRBJ1-5; D possibly corresponds to TRBD1 (5 bases). The CDR3 consists of 15 residues. The V gene's germline CDR1 is SGHTS and CDR2 YDEGEE. V was shortened by 0 bases and J by 2 bases, with 9 bases between the two germline ends. CDR3 protein: CASSLGRAGNQPQHF. In DNA form, the CDR3 reads TGTGCCAGCAGCTTGGGCAGGGCGGGCAATCAGCCCCAGCATTTT.

This clone was picked up one time. The chain joins TRBV5-6 to TRBJ2-7, with 9 bases matching TRBD2. The CDR3 runs to 16 residues. V gave up 4 bases and J gave up 2 bases; unmatched junction bases: 10. Germline V gene sequence: CDR1 SGHDT, CDR2 YYEEEE. As DNA, the CDR3 is TGTGCCAGCAGCGGGGGGTATAGCGGGAGCACCTACGAGCAGTACTTC. As protein: CASSGGYSGSTYEQYF.

This chain joins TRBV6-5 and TRBJ2-1; D unclear. The CDR3 contains 14 residues. Trimming removed 0 bases at V and 4 bases at J, with 7 bases between. Germline values: CDR1 MNHEY, CDR2 SVGAGI. CDR3 sequence: CASSYSITYNEQFF. CDR3 nucleotide sequence: TGTGCCAGCAGTTACTCGATCACTTACAATGAGCAGTTCTTC.

The chain has TRBV5-4 and TRBJ1-2, with D unclear. Germline CDR1 SGHNT, CDR2 YYREEE (reference sequence). This CDR3 spans 14 amino acids. The V end lost 6 bases, the J end lost 4 bases, and 16 bases lay between the germline ends. The CDR3 DNA follows: TGTGCCAGCACCTCACCGGCAGGTTTCTATGGCTACACCTTC. It is translated as CASTSPAGFYGYTF. Full variable domain (rest looked up from reference TRBV5-4 and TRBJ1-2): ETGVTQSPTHLIKTRGQQVTLRCSSQSGHNTVSWYQQALGQGPQFIFQYYREEENGRGNFPPRFSGLQFPNYSSELNVNALELDDSALYLCASTSPAGFYGYTFGSGTRLTVV.

This chain joins TRBV18 and TRBJ1-1; 10 positions match TRBD1. Germline CDR1 reads KGHSH; CDR2 reads LQKENI. The CDR3 is 15 residues long. The V and J ends lost 5 bases and 5 bases, in that order; junction bases with no gene match: 8. The CDR3 DNA sequence: TGTGCCAGCTCATCTCGGACAGGGGGAGGGACTGAAGCTTTCTTT. Translated, it gives CASSSRTGGGTEAFF.

This sequence joins TRBV14 and TRBJ1-3; 8 nucleotides line up with TRBD1. The CDR3 runs 17 residues. Trimming at V came to 2 bases and at J to 2 bases, leaving 8 bases not matched to a gene. Germline V gene sequence: CDR1 SGHDN, CDR2 FVKESK. The CDR3 loop is CASSQMTGAGAGNTIYF. The CDR3 DNA reads TGTGCCAGCAGCCAAATGACAGGGGCCGGGGCTGGAAACACCATATATTTT.

CDR3 region: CASSQDDRGVFSSYNSPLHF. The DNA of the CDR3 is TGCGCCAGCAGCCAAGATGACAGGGGGGTATTCAGCTCCTATAATTCACCCCTCCACTTT. The chain combines TRBV4-1 with TRBJ1-6; the match to TRBD1 covers 9 bases. The V gene's germline CDR1 is MGHRA and CDR2 YSYEKL. CDR3 size: 20 residues. Losses at the gene ends were 0 bases for V and 0 bases for J; bases not matched to a gene: 9.

The chain couples TRBV6-5 to TRBJ1-1, with D perhaps matching TRBD1 (5 bases). The CDR3 loop spans 15 amino acids. CDR1 and CDR2 (germline): MNHEY, SVGAGI. V was shortened by 6 bases and J by 11 bases, with 25 bases between the two germline ends. CDR3 coding DNA: TGTGCCAGCAGAAGCCTTTTGGGGCGCCGCGTATCTGCTTTCTTT. Translated, it gives CASRSLLGRRVSAFF.

This clone was observed a single time. The chain employs TRBV2 and TRBJ1-1; D might be TRBD1 (5 bases). Trimming stripped 7 bases from V and 1 base from J, with 13 bases between. This CDR3 has 14 amino acids. Germline lookup yields CDR1 SNHLY and CDR2 FYNNEI. As DNA, the CDR3 is TGTGCCAGCAACTACCAGGGTGAGAACACTGAAGCTTTCTTT. Translating it yields CASNYQGENTEAFF.

The chain is built from TRBV10-3 and TRBJ1-1, with TRBD1 matching 10 bases. The CDR3 runs to 15 residues. Germline V CDR1 and CDR2: ENHRY, SYGVKD. The V segment lost 6 bases and the J segment 1 base; nucleotides outside the gene matches: 5. The CDR3 region is CAIRGDRGENTEAFF. The DNA of the CDR3 is TGTGCCATCAGGGGGGACAGGGGCGAGAACACTGAAGCTTTCTTT.

J is TRBJ2-7 and V is TRBV28, with D unresolved. The CDR3 spans 13 residues. Deletions cut 6 bases from V and 4 bases from J, with 13 bases between. CDR1 and CDR2 (germline): MDHEN, SYDVKM. The chain's CDR3 is CASSYIGVYEQYF. In DNA form, the CDR3 reads TGTGCCAGCAGCTATATTGGTGTTTACGAGCAGTACTTC. Full variable domain (rest looked up from reference TRBV28 and TRBJ2-7): DVKVTQSSRYLVKRTGEKVFLECVQDMDHENMFWYRQDPGLGLRLIYFSYDVKMKEKGDIPEGYSVSREKKERFSLILESASTNQTSMYLCASSYIGVYEQYFGPGTRLTVT.

The V and J genes are TRBV19 and TRBJ2-1, with a tentative D call TRBD2 (6 bases). Trimming took off 5 bases at V and 6 bases at J, with 17 bases between the two ends. The CDR3 is 15 residues long. CDR1 is LNHDA, CDR2 SQIVND, per germline (reference sequence). CDR3 bases: TGTGCCAGTAGTCAGACGGGAGAGAGACTCAATGAGCAGTTCTTC. This translates into CASSQTGERLNEQFF.

The CDR3 region is CASSESGYNSYEQYF. CDR3 DNA sequence: TGTGCCAGCAGTGAAAGTGGTTACAATTCCTACGAGCAGTACTTC. This rearrangement joins TRBV6-1 to TRBJ2-7; D is undetermined. The CDR3 loop spans 15 amino acids. CDR1 MNHNS and CDR2 SASEGT come from the germline V gene. The germline V and J ends were trimmed by 2 bases and 1 base, with 12 bases remaining between them.

The chain is built from TRBV1 and TRBJ2-7; the table names TRBD2, a call not compared with the DNA. TRBV1 is reported as a pseudogene. This CDR3 region has 16 residues. The CDR3 region is CTSSRLLADPFCEQYF. The CDR3 nucleotides read TGCACCAGCAGTCGACTACTAGCGGACCCATTCTGCGAGCAGTACTTC.

The chain is built from TRBV7-9 and TRBJ1-2; D not certain. Trimming took off 0 bases at V and 0 bases at J, with 11 bases between the two ends. Germline CDR1 is SEHNR and CDR2 is FQNEAQ (reference sequence). The CDR3 extends over 16 amino acids. DNA for the CDR3: TGTGCCAGCAGCTTAGCGGGAGGCCCCGCTAACTATGGCTACACCTTC. Protein product: CASSLAGGPANYGYTF. The variable domain in full, completed from reference TRBV7-9 and TRBJ1-2, reads DTGVSQNPRHKITKRGQNVTFRCDPISEHNRLYWYRQTLGQGPEFLTYFQNEAQLEKSRLLSDRFSAERPKGSFSTLEIQRTEQGDSAMYLCASSLAGGPANYGYTFGSGTRLTVV.

The genes are TRBV19 and TRBJ2-3; TRBD2 matches 12 bases. CDR1 and CDR2 from the germline V gene are LNHDA and SQIVND (reference sequence). V lost 5 bases, J lost 6 bases, and 9 bases stayed unmatched. The CDR3 sequence is 16 residues long. The CDR3 loop is CASSPHLAGGTDTQYF. CDR3 nucleotides: TGTGCCAGTAGTCCACATCTAGCGGGAGGGACTGATACGCAGTATTTT.

This clone was found once. The junction differs from germline at one of its ends, possibly a read error. The genes are TRBV2 and TRBJ1-1, with D maybe TRBD1 (5 bases). The CDR3 has 13 residues. CDR1 is SNHLY and CDR2 is FYNNEI in the germline V gene. CDR3 DNA sequence: TGTGCCACCCAGCCTTCGGACACGCTACGTGGTCTCTTT. Translated: CATQPSDTLRGLF.

In DNA, the CDR3 is TGTGCCAGCAGTCGTCGAGGGAATTCACCCCTCCACTTT. It yields the protein CASSRRGNSPLHF. The V gene is TRBV28, the J gene TRBJ1-6; D is uncertain. This CDR3 comprises 13 residues. The germline gives CDR1 MDHEN, CDR2 SYDVKM. Trimming shortened V by 5 bases and J by 7 bases, and 9 bases separated the two germline ends.

This rearrangement joins TRBV4-2 to TRBJ2-6; no clear D gene. The germline gives CDR1 LGHNA, CDR2 YNFKEQ. Trimming cost V 4 bases and J 4 bases, with 2 bases left between them. The CDR3 has 12 residues. CDR3 amino acids: CASSPGANVLTF. In DNA, the CDR3 is TGTGCCAGCAGCCCGGGGGCCAACGTCCTGACTTTC.

This chain uses TRBV5-1 with TRBJ2-2, with 13 positions matching TRBD2. V lost 3 bases to trimming and J lost 3 bases; unmatched junction nucleotides: 8. This CDR3 comprises 18 residues. Germline V CDR1 and CDR2: SGHRS, YFSETQ. CDR3: CASSSRLAGGSYTGELFF. The CDR3 nucleotides are TGCGCCAGCAGCTCTCGACTAGCGGGGGGTTCCTACACCGGGGAGCTGTTTTTT.

The chain has TRBV10-3 and TRBJ2-5, with 7 bases identical to TRBD1. The CDR3 covers 13 residues. Germline values: CDR1 ENHRY, CDR2 SYGVKD. V lost 10 bases, J lost 4 bases, and 9 bases stayed unmatched. CDR3 sequence reads: CATATGLRETQYF. CDR3 in DNA: TGTGCCACCGCGACAGGGTTGAGAGAGACCCAGTACTTC.